Below are 26 T cell receptor beta chains sequenced from a single sample in a study of blood T cells in healthy people across ages. Sample-barcoded 5' priming and a J-beta primer mix drove a second PCR of roughly 6 to 12 cycles. TCRdb reanalysed the 5' RACE reads using MiXCR and keeps one entry per CDR3 protein. Altogether about 1.6 million distinct CDR3 sequences are present, 30% to 35% being singletons, with the ten largest covering over 9%. What was sequenced was blood. The receptors were gathered from a woman in her 30s in good health.

A few counts support this clonotype. The chain has TRBV11-1 and TRBJ2-7, with a possible D match to TRBD1 (6 bases). Trimming stripped 6 bases from V and 2 bases from J, with 11 bases between. Germline values: CDR1 SGHAT, CDR2 FQDESV (reference sequence). The CDR3 contains 13 residues. In nucleotides, the CDR3 is TGTGCCAGCAGGGACAGCATCGCCTACGAGCAGTACTTC. This codes for CASRDSIAYEQYF.

The rearrangement joins TRBV28 to TRBJ2-7, with TRBD1 matching 8 bases. The germline V gene has CDR1 MDHEN and CDR2 SYDVKM. The CDR3 has 16 residues. V lost 3 bases, J lost 0 bases, and 7 bases stayed unmatched. The CDR3 bases are TGTGCCAGCAGTTTCACCGACAGGGGCGTCTCCTACGAGCAGTACTTC. As protein: CASSFTDRGVSYEQYF.

This clonotype was picked up a small number of times. The chain links TRBV27 to TRBJ2-1; a weak D match, TRBD2 (5 bases). The germline V gene has CDR1 MNHEY and CDR2 SMNVEV (reference sequence). The V and J ends lost 3 bases and 2 bases respectively, with 14 bases between them. The CDR3 runs to 16 residues. CDR3 amino acids: CASSLAEAPPYNEQFF. The CDR3, as DNA: TGTGCCAGCAGTTTGGCGGAGGCGCCCCCCTACAATGAGCAGTTCTTC.

This clonotype has just a few counts. This sequence joins TRBV12-3 or TRBV12-4 and TRBJ2-1; TRBD2 matches at 10 bases. This CDR3 has 14 residues. V shed 6 bases and J 7 bases; nucleotides not matched to a gene: 6. In nucleotides, the CDR3 is TGTGCCAGCAGCCCTACAGCGGGAGGGAATGAGCAGTTCTTC. Amino acids: CASSPTAGGNEQFF.

This clonotype has only a few counts. J is TRBJ2-3 and V is TRBV6-5; D uncertain. This CDR3 is built from 15 residues. Germline V CDR1 and CDR2: MNHEY, SVGAGI. The V and J ends lost 2 bases and 0 bases respectively, with 9 bases between them. In nucleotides, the CDR3 is TGTGCCAGCAGTTACGCGCGGCGGAGCACAGATACGCAGTATTTT. As protein: CASSYARRSTDTQYF.

The rearrangement uses TRBV5-1 and TRBJ1-1, with D unresolved. Germline-derived CDR1 and CDR2 are SGHRS and YFSETQ. Trimming took off 4 bases at V and 5 bases at J, with 15 bases between the two ends. The CDR3 is 14 amino acids. The CDR3 sequence: CASSEPGRRTEAFF. The CDR3 nucleotides are TGCGCCAGCAGCGAACCAGGCCGGAGGACTGAAGCTTTCTTT.

The gene calls are TRBV29-1 and TRBJ2-3; 10 bases line up with TRBD2. CDR1 SQVTM and CDR2 ANQGSEA come from the germline V gene. This CDR3 has 16 residues. The J segment lost 3 bases and the V segment lost 3 bases, leaving 9 bases of the junction unmatched. The CDR3 protein is CSVDRGSGGGTDTQYF. CDR3 sequence (DNA): TGCAGCGTTGACCGAGGGAGCGGGGGGGGAACAGATACGCAGTATTTT.

The chain uses TRBV3-1 and TRBJ1-1; no clear D gene. The germline gives CDR1 LGHDT, CDR2 YNNKEL (reference sequence). There are 13 residues in the CDR3. The V gene lost 0 bases and the J gene lost 10 bases, with 12 bases spanning the gap. The CDR3 DNA reads TGTGCCAGCAGCCAAGAGGCGGGATCTGTAGCTTTCTTT. It encodes CASSQEAGSVAFF.

This clonotype has more than one count but fewer than ten. The genes are TRBV3-1 and TRBJ1-1, with D possibly being TRBD1 (6 bases). Trimming cost V 3 bases and J 5 bases, with 16 bases left between them. The CDR3 loop spans 15 amino acids. CDR1 is LGHDT and CDR2 is YNNKEL in the germline V gene (reference sequence). The CDR3 sequence is CASSQDLRGQTEAFF. DNA of the CDR3: TGTGCCAGCAGCCAGGACCTCAGGGGTCAAACTGAAGCTTTCTTT.

This clonotype showed up just a few times. This rearrangement joins TRBV11-2 to TRBJ2-7; 9 nucleotides align to TRBD1. V lost 5 bases, J lost 7 bases, and 12 bases stayed unmatched. The germline V gene encodes CDR1 SGHAT and CDR2 FQNNGV. The CDR3 covers 15 residues. The CDR3 DNA follows: TGTGCCAGCAGCCCAATACAGGGGGCCCTTTGGGAGCAGTACTTC. It specifies CASSPIQGALWEQYF.

CDR3: CASSYAYVGELGNTEAFF. CDR3 sequence (DNA): TGTGCCAGCAGTTACGCCTACGTCGGGGAGCTGGGGAACACTGAAGCTTTCTTT. V gene TRBV6-5 combines with J gene TRBJ1-1; D is ambiguous. The CDR3 is 18 residues long. Looked up from germline, CDR1 is MNHEY and CDR2 is SVGAGI. The ends were cut back, 2 bases at V and 1 base at J, with 20 bases in the middle.

The table lists this clonotype with a few counts. The chain recombines TRBV6-1 with TRBJ1-1, with D perhaps matching TRBD1 (5 bases). V was shortened by 6 bases and J by 3 bases, with 23 bases between the two germline ends. This CDR3 has 17 amino acids. Germline CDR1 and CDR2: MNHNS and SASEGT. Written as DNA, the CDR3 is TGTGCCAGCAGCCAAGCTCCCGGGACGGGGACCCACACTGAAGCTTTCTTT. Translating gives CASSQAPGTGTHTEAFF.

The rearrangement links TRBV29-1 to TRBJ2-1, with 7 nucleotides matching TRBD2. The ends lost 3 bases at V and 10 bases at J; junction bases unmatched: 12. The CDR3 spans 14 residues. Germline lookup yields CDR1 SQVTM and CDR2 ANQGSEA. The CDR3 is CSVEGGRGGYEQFF. CDR3 DNA sequence: TGCAGCGTTGAGGGCGGGAGAGGTGGGTACGAGCAGTTCTTC.

A few counts support this clonotype. The J gene is TRBJ2-7, the V gene TRBV20-1; 9 nucleotides agree with TRBD2. The CDR3 length is 16 residues. Germline V lookup: CDR1 DFQATT, CDR2 SNEGSKA (reference sequence). V lost 5 bases, J lost 0 bases, and 11 bases stayed unmatched. Here the CDR3 DNA reads TGCAGTGCTGTCCGACTAGCGGATAAGAGCTCCTACGAGCAGTACTTC. It translates to CSAVRLADKSSYEQYF.

This clonotype was observed at least ten times. V gene TRBV5-1 combines with J gene TRBJ2-7; 10 positions agree with TRBD1. The germline gives CDR1 SGHRS, CDR2 YFSETQ. The CDR3 runs to 15 residues. Unmatched junction bases numbered 7, after V lost 4 bases and J lost 3 bases. CDR3 loop: CASSLNRDRGYEQYF. The CDR3 DNA reads as TGCGCCAGCAGCCTTAACCGGGACAGGGGCTACGAGCAGTACTTC.

The rearrangement uses TRBV27 and TRBJ1-5; no reliable D call. V shed 6 bases and J shed 3 bases, with 15 bases lying between them. The CDR3 has 15 amino acids. The V gene's germline CDR1 is MNHEY and CDR2 SMNVEV (reference sequence). The DNA for the CDR3 is TGTGCCAGCAGCCCGGCTGGGAACCCCAATCAGCCCCAGCATTTT. Its protein is CASSPAGNPNQPQHF.

J is TRBJ1-1 and V is TRBV10-3; 8 nucleotides align to TRBD1. This CDR3 has 18 residues. The V and J ends lost 0 bases and 1 base, in that order; junction bases with no gene match: 10. Per the germline V gene, CDR1 is ENHRY and CDR2 is SYGVKD. The CDR3: CAISESTGGSLKNTEAFF. CDR3 coding DNA: TGTGCCATCAGTGAGTCAACAGGGGGTAGTTTGAAGAACACTGAAGCTTTCTTT.

The gene calls are TRBV6-1 and TRBJ1-5, with D unclear. The germline CDR1 and CDR2 sequences are MNHNS and SASEGT. The CDR3 runs to 13 residues. V lost 3 bases and J lost 7, with 10 bases in between. CDR3 DNA: TGTGCCAGCAGTGAGAATGAAGGGCAGCCCCAGCATTTT. Residues: CASSENEGQPQHF.

The J gene is TRBJ2-2, the V gene TRBV12-5; D gene unclear. The CDR3 has 13 amino acids. Germline-derived CDR1 and CDR2 are LGHNT and FRNRAP. Trimming stripped 6 bases from V and 4 bases from J, with 9 bases between. CDR3 nucleotides: TGTGCTAGTGGCTTACAAAGCACCGGGGAGCTGTTTTTT. It is translated as CASGLQSTGELFF. Full variable domain (missing parts from reference TRBV12-5 and TRBJ2-2): DARVTQTPRHKVTEMGQEVTMRCQPILGHNTVFWYRQTMMQGLELLAYFRNRAPLDDSGMPKDRFSAEMPDATLATLKIQPSEPRDSAVYFCASGLQSTGELFFGEGSRLTVL.

This clonotype was observed a few times. V and J are TRBV7-2 and TRBJ1-4; D ambiguous. Germline CDR1 is SGHTA and CDR2 is FQGNSA. Trimming removed 6 bases at V and 8 bases at J, with 13 bases between. CDR3 length: 13 residues. The CDR3 is CASRPSNVEKLFF. CDR3 sequence (DNA): TGTGCCAGCAGGCCCTCGAACGTAGAAAAACTGTTTTTT.

This clonotype has only one observation. This sequence joins TRBV9 and TRBJ1-2; D unresolved. The CDR3 extends over 15 amino acids. The V end was cut by 4 bases, the J end by 8 bases, with 21 bases between. Germline loops: CDR1 SGDLS, CDR2 YYNGEE. Here the CDR3 reads CASSQGPMSTGGYTF. As DNA, the CDR3 is TGTGCCAGCAGCCAAGGCCCCATGAGTACGGGCGGCTACACCTTC. Full variable domain (outside the CDR3, taken from reference TRBV9 and TRBJ1-2): DSGVTQTPKHLITATGQRVTLRCSPRSGDLSVYWYQQSLDQGLQFLIQYYNGEERAKGNILERFSAQQFPDLHSELNLSSLELGDSALYFCASSQGPMSTGGYTFGSGTRLTVV.

This rearrangement joins TRBV3-1 to TRBJ1-1, with D uncertain. Germline lookup yields CDR1 LGHDT and CDR2 YNNKEL (reference sequence). With 4 bases removed from V and 1 base from J, the gap between germline ends came to 13 bases. The CDR3 contains 15 residues. The CDR3 DNA reads as TGTGCCAGCAGCCTCGTACGGGGTTCGAACACTGAAGCTTTCTTT. Protein: CASSLVRGSNTEAFF.

This clonotype was counted between two and nine times. The chain is built from TRBV27 and TRBJ1-2, with D possibly TRBD1 on 6 matching bases. Trimming left V 4 bases short and J 3 bases short, with 21 bases between. The CDR3 covers 17 residues. Per the germline V gene, CDR1 is MNHEY and CDR2 is SMNVEV (reference sequence). CDR3 loop: CASSSRKNREGYYGYTF. CDR3 nucleotides: TGTGCCAGCAGTTCACGCAAAAACAGGGAGGGATACTATGGCTACACCTTC.

This clonotype was detected ten times or more. J is TRBJ2-7 and V is TRBV29-1; either TRBD1 or TRBD2 may supply D (5 bases each). The V gene lost 7 bases and the J gene lost 2 bases, with 12 bases spanning the gap. Germline V lookup: CDR1 SQVTM, CDR2 ANQGSEA. The CDR3 totals 12 residues. CDR3 DNA sequence: TGCAGCGCTGGGGGAGCACCCTACGAGCAGTACTTC. Its translation is CSAGGAPYEQYF.

A few counts support this clonotype. The chain couples TRBV6-2 or TRBV6-3 to TRBJ2-3; TRBD1 might be the D (6 bases). With 5 bases removed from V and 2 bases from J, the gap between germline ends came to 17 bases. Germline V CDR1 and CDR2: MNHEY, SVGEGT. The CDR3 runs 16 residues. The CDR3 protein is CASSQPRQAITDTQYF. CDR3 in DNA: TGTGCCAGCAGTCAACCAAGACAGGCGATCACAGATACGCAGTATTTT.

This clonotype was observed a few times. The chain is built from TRBV29-1 and TRBJ2-7; 10 positions match TRBD2. CDR1 is SQVTM, CDR2 ANQGSEA, per germline. This CDR3 has 14 residues. The V and J ends lost 4 bases and 2 bases, in that order; junction bases with no gene match: 5. This chain's CDR3 is CSVVLAGEPYEQYF. CDR3 nucleotide sequence: TGCAGCGTTGTTCTAGCGGGGGAACCCTACGAGCAGTACTTC.